A single sample gave rise to the 21 T cell receptor beta chains below, sequenced in a study of identical twins. Each CDR3 protein gets one entry after TCRdb re-called the 5' RACE reads with MiXCR. The sample has under 900,000 distinct CDR3 sequences, approximately 13% seen once; the top ten hold about 1.5%. This sample also appeared in a second study, on yellow fever vaccine responses in identical twins.

Sequencing used PBMCs. Receptors originate from a woman aged 18-29 years in good health.

The V and J genes are TRBV24-1 and TRBJ1-1; D not resolved. Per germline, CDR1 KGHDR and CDR2 SFDVKD. V lost 3 bases, J lost 2 bases, and 6 bases lay in between. The length of the CDR3 is 13 residues. The CDR3 sequence is CATSDDLNTEAFF. As DNA, the CDR3 is TGTGCCACCAGTGATGACCTAAACACTGAAGCTTTCTTT.

A few counts support this clonotype. This sequence joins TRBV9 and TRBJ2-1; D call uncertain. V was cut by 6 bases and J by 1 base, with 17 bases left in between. Germline CDR1 is SGDLS and CDR2 is YYNGEE. The CDR3 spans 16 residues. The CDR3 sequence is CASTPSGAGSYNEQFF. The CDR3 DNA reads TGTGCCAGCACCCCCTCCGGAGCTGGTTCCTACAATGAGCAGTTCTTC.

The sample holds a few counts of this clonotype. The rearrangement uses TRBV21-1 and TRBJ2-6; TRBD1, the table's D call, lacks a check against the DNA. TRBV21-1 counts as a pseudogene. CDR3 length: 20 residues. The CDR3 DNA reads TGTGCCAGCAGCAAAGTGGAGGGGGGGGGCGGTTCCCCTGGGGCCAACGTCCTGACTTTC. Its translation: CASSKVEGGGGSPGANVLTF.

This clonotype was counted ten times or more. The chain uses TRBV12-3 or TRBV12-4 and TRBJ2-5, with 7 bases lining up with TRBD2. The CDR3 has 11 amino acids. V shed 10 bases, J shed 7 bases, and the junction held 6 bases outside the gene matches. DNA of the CDR3: TGTGCCACCATGGGGAGGGGGACCCAGTACTTC. Its protein product is CATMGRGTQYF.

This clonotype has more than one count but fewer than ten. V usage is TRBV4-2 and J usage is TRBJ2-2; 8 nucleotides match TRBD2. Germline V lookup: CDR1 LGHNA, CDR2 YNFKEQ. V was pared by 3 bases and J by 2 bases, with 5 bases of the junction left unmatched. The CDR3 consists of 16 residues. This CDR3 reads CASSHASGGNTGELFF. CDR3 bases: TGTGCCAGCAGCCACGCAAGCGGGGGAAACACCGGGGAGCTGTTTTTT.

The chain recombines TRBV12-3 or TRBV12-4 with TRBJ2-1; the D gene is possibly TRBD1 (5 bases). The V end lost 6 bases, the J end lost 8 bases, and 11 bases lay between the germline ends. The CDR3 is 12 amino acids. CDR3: CASSRLGDEQFF. In DNA form, the CDR3 reads TGTGCCAGCAGCCGCCTAGGGGATGAGCAGTTCTTC.

The rearrangement joins TRBV5-6 to TRBJ1-2; a weak D match, TRBD1 (6 bases). Germline CDR1 reads SGHDT; CDR2 reads YYEEEE. V was cut by 4 bases and J by 8 bases, with 12 bases left in between. The CDR3 consists of 12 residues. CDR3 nucleotide sequence: TGTGCCAGCAGCCCAACAGGGTTAGGCTACACCTTC. Its protein product is CASSPTGLGYTF.

This clonotype showed up just a few times. CDR3 residues: CASSYFKPGTSGETQYF. The CDR3 DNA sequence: TGTGCCAGCAGTTACTTCAAACCCGGGACTAGCGGAGAGACCCAGTACTTC. The V call is TRBV6-5, the J call TRBJ2-5, with TRBD2 matching 11 bases. This CDR3 spans 17 amino acids. CDR1 and CDR2 from the germline V gene are MNHEY and SVGAGI. V dropped 1 base and J dropped 4; count of bases not matched to a gene: 8.

The rearrangement links TRBV28 to TRBJ2-7, with 9 positions matching TRBD2. The trim removed 8 bases at V and 7 bases at J, leaving 9 bases unmatched. Germline assignment: CDR1 MDHEN and CDR2 SYDVKM. The length of the CDR3 is 13 residues. The CDR3 here is CASGAGGTREQYF. The DNA for the CDR3 is TGTGCCAGCGGTGCGGGAGGGACGCGAGAGCAGTACTTC.

There are many counts of this clonotype. The chain employs TRBV12-3 or TRBV12-4 and TRBJ1-2; D gene ambiguous. The CDR3 runs to 13 residues. Deletions cut 5 bases from V and 7 bases from J, with 14 bases between. This CDR3 is CASSLEGIGGYTF. The DNA of the CDR3 is TGTGCCAGCAGTCTAGAGGGTATCGGTGGCTACACCTTC.

The genes are TRBV11-2 and TRBJ1-2, with 9 positions matching TRBD1. Germline V gene sequence: CDR1 SGHAT, CDR2 FQNNGV. The CDR3 runs to 14 residues. Trimming at V came to 5 bases and at J to 4 bases, leaving 5 bases not matched to a gene. Written as DNA, the CDR3 is TGTGCCAGCAGCCGACAGGGGGTAACCTATGGCTACACCTTC. Translation gives CASSRQGVTYGYTF.

In this sample, this clonotype turned up a few times. This chain connects TRBV6-5 to TRBJ2-5; 13 nucleotides agree with TRBD2. V gave up 4 bases and J gave up 1 base; unmatched junction bases: 9. The CDR3 contains 18 residues. Germline assignment: CDR1 MNHEY and CDR2 SVGAGI. CDR3 nucleotide sequence: TGTGCCAGCAGTTGGGGACTAGCGGGAACATTTGCCCAAGAGACCCAGTACTTC. It is translated as CASSWGLAGTFAQETQYF.

J is TRBJ1-5 and V is TRBV20-1; tentatively, D is TRBD1 (5 bases). Germline V CDR1 and CDR2: DFQATT, SNEGSKA (reference sequence). V lost 1 base to trimming and J lost 5 bases, with 15 bases between them. The CDR3 length is 15 residues. CDR3 amino acids: CSARVSGIEDQPQHF. CDR3 in DNA: TGCAGTGCTAGAGTATCAGGGATTGAGGATCAGCCCCAGCATTTT.

The V and J genes are TRBV4-2 and TRBJ2-1; the D is unclear. With 1 base removed from V and 7 bases from J, the gap between germline ends came to 11 bases. CDR1 and CDR2 from the germline V gene are LGHNA and YNFKEQ. The CDR3 contains 14 residues. CDR3 protein: CASSQAVLFNEQFF. The CDR3 DNA reads TGTGCCAGCAGCCAAGCGGTCCTCTTTAATGAGCAGTTCTTC.

The gene calls are TRBV6-1 and TRBJ2-1; 10 bases agree with TRBD2. In germline, CDR1 is MNHNS, CDR2 SASEGT. V trimming: 6 bases; J trimming: 6 bases; junction bases outside the gene matches: 5. This CDR3 contains 14 residues. CDR3 sequence (DNA): TGTGCCAGCAGCAAGAGCGGGAGGGCCAATGAGCAGTTCTTC. It yields the protein CASSKSGRANEQFF.

The rearrangement links TRBV29-1 to TRBJ2-1; 9 nucleotides agree with TRBD1. This CDR3 is built from 13 residues. Germline-derived CDR1 and CDR2 are SQVTM and ANQGSEA. Germline trimming cut 4 bases from V and 2 bases from J; bases unmatched to any gene: 0. CDR3: CSVGTGAYNEQFF. CDR3 bases: TGCAGCGTTGGGACAGGGGCCTACAATGAGCAGTTCTTC.

The chain joins TRBV11-2 to TRBJ2-7; 7 bases match TRBD2. CDR3 size: 15 residues. In germline, CDR1 is SGHAT, CDR2 FQNNGV. With 3 bases clipped from V and 6 bases from J, the junction kept 11 bases outside the gene matches. The CDR3 sequence: CASSFFEKRESEQYF. DNA of the CDR3: TGTGCCAGCAGCTTTTTTGAAAAGCGGGAAAGCGAGCAGTACTTC.

This chain connects TRBV27 to TRBJ2-1; maybe TRBD1 (5 bases). Germline V lookup: CDR1 MNHEY, CDR2 SMNVEV (reference sequence). The length of the CDR3 is 17 residues. With 4 bases removed from V and 0 bases from J, the gap between germline ends came to 16 bases. The CDR3 region has the DNA TGTGCCAGCAGTTCCCCGACGGGTGGGGCCTCCTACAATGAGCAGTTCTTC. This sequence encodes CASSSPTGGASYNEQFF.

V and J are TRBV27 and TRBJ2-6, with D possibly matching TRBD1 (5 bases). The CDR3 consists of 15 residues. The germline V gene encodes CDR1 MNHEY and CDR2 SMNVEV (reference sequence). The germline V and J ends were trimmed by 4 bases and 3 bases, with 10 bases remaining between them. CDR3 protein: CASSSSRVGANVLTF. CDR3 sequence (DNA): TGTGCCAGCAGTTCCTCCAGGGTTGGGGCCAACGTCCTGACTTTC. Combining the CDR3 with reference TRBV27 and TRBJ2-6 gives the whole variable domain EAQVTQNPRYLITVTGKKLTVTCSQNMNHEYMSWYRQDPGLGLRQIYYSMNVEVTDKGDVPEGYKVSRKEKRNFPLILESPSPNQTSLYFCASSSSRVGANVLTFGAGSRLTVL.

The J gene is TRBJ2-7, the V gene TRBV7-9; 10 bases are shared with TRBD1. From germline, CDR1 is SEHNR and CDR2 FQNEAQ (reference sequence). This CDR3 spans 13 amino acids. Trimming removed 11 bases from V and 7 bases from J; junction bases left unmatched: 11. CDR3 region: CAGGDRGALEQYF. CDR3 in DNA: TGTGCCGGGGGGGACAGGGGTGCGTTGGAGCAGTACTTC. Complete variable domain (other parts from reference TRBV7-9 and TRBJ2-7): DTGVSQNPRHKITKRGQNVTFRCDPISEHNRLYWYRQTLGQGPEFLTYFQNEAQLEKSRLLSDRFSAERPKGSFSTLEIQRTEQGDSAMYLCAGGDRGALEQYFGPGTRLTVT.

This clonotype has just a few counts. V is TRBV6-1 and J is TRBJ1-2; D may be TRBD1 (6 bases). The CDR3 covers 16 residues. CDR1 and CDR2 (germline): MNHNS, SASEGT. V lost 8 bases and J 1 base, leaving 20 bases between the germline ends. The CDR3 DNA sequence: TGTGCCAGCGCCTTGGAGGGGGGACCGATTAACTATGGCTACACCTTC. This translates into CASALEGGPINYGYTF.